This T cell receptor beta chain was recorded in a study of blood T cell repertoires in COVID-19. Study overall: Acute and convalescent COVID-19 specimens originated in the United States, Italy and Spain. T cells, B-cell-depleted T cells, or PBMCs supplied cDNA or gDNA.

In the authors' methods: The assay estimated nucleated cells by amplifying reference gene primers. Clones were read by immunoSEQ multiplex PCR, and TCRdb kept only the in-frame ones, dropping some. The V and J calls and the clone size are those of that table, but D and trimming were determined from the DNA. There are approximately 150,000 clones in the sample; approximately 84% occur only once, and about a tenth lies in the top ten. Trimming removed 0 bases from V and 2 bases from J, with 8 bases in between. The CDR3 covers 15 residues. Germline values: CDR1 LGHNA, CDR2 YSLEER. The receptor comes from a man between 65 and 85 years old with active or convalescent COVID-19. The source material was peripheral blood. The chain carries TRBV4-3 and TRBJ1-5; tentatively, D is TRBD1 (6 bases). CDR3 region: CASSQDSGGNQPQHF. The CDR3 DNA sequence: TGCGCCAGCAGCCAAGATTCAGGGGGCAATCAGCCCCAGCATTTT.